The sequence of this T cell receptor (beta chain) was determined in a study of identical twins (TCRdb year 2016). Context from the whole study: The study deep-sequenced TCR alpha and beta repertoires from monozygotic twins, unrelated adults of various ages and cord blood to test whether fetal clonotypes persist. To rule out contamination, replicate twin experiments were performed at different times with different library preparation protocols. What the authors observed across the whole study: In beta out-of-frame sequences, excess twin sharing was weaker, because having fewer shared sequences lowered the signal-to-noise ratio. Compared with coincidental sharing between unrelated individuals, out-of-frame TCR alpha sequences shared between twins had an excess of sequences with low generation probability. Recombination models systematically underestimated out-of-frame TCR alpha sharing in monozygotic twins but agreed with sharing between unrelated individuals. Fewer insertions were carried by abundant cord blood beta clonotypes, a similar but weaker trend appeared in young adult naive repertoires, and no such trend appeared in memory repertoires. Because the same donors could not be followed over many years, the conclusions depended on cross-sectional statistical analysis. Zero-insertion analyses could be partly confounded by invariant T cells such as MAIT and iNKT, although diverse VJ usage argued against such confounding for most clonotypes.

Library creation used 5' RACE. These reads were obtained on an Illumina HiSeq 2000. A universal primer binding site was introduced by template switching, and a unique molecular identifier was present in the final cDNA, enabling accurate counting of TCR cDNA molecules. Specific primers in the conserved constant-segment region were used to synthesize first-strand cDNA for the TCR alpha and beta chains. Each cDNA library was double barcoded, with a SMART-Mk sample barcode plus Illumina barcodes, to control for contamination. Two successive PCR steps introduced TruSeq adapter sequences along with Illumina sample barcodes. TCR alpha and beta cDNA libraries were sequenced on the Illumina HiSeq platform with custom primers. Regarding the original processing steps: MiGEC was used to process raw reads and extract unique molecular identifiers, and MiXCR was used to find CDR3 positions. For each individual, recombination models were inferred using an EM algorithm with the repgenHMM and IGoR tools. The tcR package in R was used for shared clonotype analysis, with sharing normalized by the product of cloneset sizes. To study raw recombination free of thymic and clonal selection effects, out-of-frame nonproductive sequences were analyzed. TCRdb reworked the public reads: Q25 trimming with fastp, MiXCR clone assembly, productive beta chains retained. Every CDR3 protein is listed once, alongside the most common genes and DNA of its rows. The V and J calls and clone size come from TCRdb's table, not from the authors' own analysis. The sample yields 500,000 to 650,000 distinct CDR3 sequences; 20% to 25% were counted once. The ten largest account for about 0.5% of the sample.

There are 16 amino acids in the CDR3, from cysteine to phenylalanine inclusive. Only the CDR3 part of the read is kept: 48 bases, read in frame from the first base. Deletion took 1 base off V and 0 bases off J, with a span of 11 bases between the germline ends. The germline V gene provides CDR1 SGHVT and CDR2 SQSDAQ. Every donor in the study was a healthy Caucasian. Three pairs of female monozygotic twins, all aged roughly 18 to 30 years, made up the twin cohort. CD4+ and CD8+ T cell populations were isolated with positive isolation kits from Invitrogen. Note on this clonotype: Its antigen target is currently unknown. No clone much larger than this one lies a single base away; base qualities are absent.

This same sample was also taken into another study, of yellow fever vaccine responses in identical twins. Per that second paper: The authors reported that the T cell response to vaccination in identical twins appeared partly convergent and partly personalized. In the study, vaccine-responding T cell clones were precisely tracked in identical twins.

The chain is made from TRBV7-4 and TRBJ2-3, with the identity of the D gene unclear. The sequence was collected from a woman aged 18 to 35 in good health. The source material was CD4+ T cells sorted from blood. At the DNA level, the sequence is TGTGCCAGCAGCTTAGTCCATCACTTCAGCACAGATACGCAGTATTTT. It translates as CASSLVHHFSTDTQYF. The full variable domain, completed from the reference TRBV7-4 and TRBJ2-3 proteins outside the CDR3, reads GAGVSQSPRYKVAKRGRDVALRCDSISGHVTLYWYRQTLGQGSEVLTYSQSDAQRDKSGRPSGRFSAERPERSVSTLKIQRTEQGDSAVYLCASSLVHHFSTDTQYFGPGTRLTVL.